The 32 T cell receptor beta chains below were found in one sample sequenced in a study of identical twins. TCRdb re-called the 5' RACE reads through MiXCR, storing one row per CDR3 protein. The data hold hundreds of thousands of distinct CDR3 sequences, with 9% to 15% observed a single time. This sample was shared with a second study, whose subject was yellow fever vaccine responses in identical twins.

Sequenced sample: CD8+ T cells sorted from blood. These receptors originate from a woman younger than 35 in good health.

CDR3 sequence: CASSDSANTGELFF. The CDR3 DNA is TGTGCCAGCTCGGACAGCGCGAACACCGGGGAGCTGTTTTTT. The V and J genes are TRBV12-3 or TRBV12-4 and TRBJ2-2, with D maybe TRBD1 (6 bases). This CDR3 contains 14 residues. With 8 bases removed from V and 0 bases from J, the gap between germline ends came to 10 bases.

A few counts support this clonotype. This chain links TRBV28 with TRBJ2-1; no clear D gene. V dropped 3 bases and J dropped 9 bases, with 6 bases sitting between them. The CDR3 is 11 residues long. Germline lookup yields CDR1 MDHEN and CDR2 SYDVKM. The CDR3 coding sequence is TGTGCCAGCAGTTTCGAGGTTGAGCAGTTCTTC. Its protein product is CASSFEVEQFF.

The chain employs TRBV28 and TRBJ2-4; D could derive from TRBD1 or TRBD2 (5 bases each). Germline assignment: CDR1 MDHEN and CDR2 SYDVKM. Trimming took off 7 bases at V and 0 bases at J, with 13 bases between the two ends. There are 15 residues in the CDR3. The CDR3 spells CASKIGDLAKNIQYF. In nucleotides, the CDR3 is TGTGCCAGCAAAATAGGGGACCTAGCCAAAAACATTCAGTACTTC. Combining the CDR3 with reference TRBV28 and TRBJ2-4 gives the whole variable domain DVKVTQSSRYLVKRTGEKVFLECVQDMDHENMFWYRQDPGLGLRLIYFSYDVKMKEKGDIPEGYSVSREKKERFSLILESASTNQTSMYLCASKIGDLAKNIQYFGAGTRLSVL.

The chain is built from TRBV3-1 and TRBJ2-2; D unresolved. V lost 4 bases and J lost 3, with 9 bases in between. Germline V gene sequence: CDR1 LGHDT, CDR2 YNNKEL (reference sequence). There are 14 residues in the CDR3. The DNA of the CDR3 is TGTGCCAGCAGCCTCCGACGGGACACCGGGGAGCTGTTTTTT. It yields the protein CASSLRRDTGELFF.

CDR3 nucleotides: TGTGCCAGCAGGTCCCGGTCCTACGAGCAGTACTTC. As protein: CASRSRSYEQYF. This rearrangement joins TRBV2 to TRBJ2-7, with D hard to call. The CDR3 consists of 12 residues. The V end was cut by 6 bases, the J end by 1 base, with 7 bases between. CDR1 is SNHLY and CDR2 is FYNNEI in the germline V gene.

This clonotype was counted between two and nine times. The rearrangement links TRBV29-1 to TRBJ1-2; D possibly corresponds to TRBD1 (6 bases). Between the trimmed V and J ends, which lost 0 bases and 4 bases, there was a span of 15 bases. The CDR3 is 15 residues long. Per germline, CDR1 SQVTM and CDR2 ANQGSEA. CDR3 in amino acids: CSVEDPGERSYGYTF. Written as DNA, the CDR3 is TGCAGCGTTGAAGACCCAGGGGAGAGGAGCTATGGCTACACCTTC.

This clonotype occurred a few times. The rearrangement links TRBV9 to TRBJ2-5, with no clear D. V gave up 3 bases and J gave up 0 bases, with 9 bases separating them. Germline V gene sequence: CDR1 SGDLS, CDR2 YYNGEE. This CDR3 is 14 amino acids long. The DNA for the CDR3 is TGTGCCAGCAGCGCCTTTGAGGACCAAGAGACCCAGTACTTC. Amino acids: CASSAFEDQETQYF.

A few counts support this clonotype. The chain is built from TRBV28 and TRBJ2-7; 8 bases match TRBD1. V lost 5 bases to trimming and J lost 6 bases; unmatched junction nucleotides: 6. This CDR3 is built from 13 residues. Germline V gene lookup returns CDR1 MDHEN and CDR2 SYDVKM. The CDR3 nucleotides read TGTGCCAGCAGTCTAACGGACAGGGCCGAGCAGTACGTC. It encodes CASSLTDRAEQYV.

This clonotype was observed a few times. The chain combines TRBV24-1 with TRBJ2-1; the D gene is possibly TRBD1 (5 bases). The germline V gene encodes CDR1 KGHDR and CDR2 SFDVKD. V lost 5 bases to trimming and J lost 6 bases, with 10 bases between them. The CDR3 is 13 amino acids. Here the CDR3 reads CATSGLDTNEQFF. Here the CDR3 DNA reads TGTGCCACCAGTGGCCTGGACACCAATGAGCAGTTCTTC.

The table lists this clonotype with many counts. The V gene is TRBV12-3 or TRBV12-4, the J gene TRBJ2-5, with D hard to call. This CDR3 is built from 14 residues. The ends were cut back, 0 bases at V and 5 bases at J, with 10 bases in the middle. CDR3 sequence: CASSLAPRLETQYF. DNA of the CDR3: TGTGCCAGCAGTTTAGCGCCCCGTTTGGAGACCCAGTACTTC.

The V gene is TRBV19, the J gene TRBJ2-1; D may correspond to TRBD1 or TRBD2 (5 bases each). Per the germline V gene, CDR1 is LNHDA and CDR2 is SQIVND (reference sequence). The CDR3 contains 16 residues. Trimming shortened V by 3 bases and J by 0 bases, and 12 bases separated the two germline ends. CDR3 sequence: CASSMLAGSSYNEQFF. For the CDR3, the DNA is TGTGCCAGTAGTATGTTGGCAGGGAGCTCCTACAATGAGCAGTTCTTC. Based on the CDR3 plus reference TRBV19 and TRBJ2-1, the full variable domain is DGGITQSPKYLFRKEGQNVTLSCEQNLNHDAMYWYRQDPGQGLRLIYYSQIVNDFQKGDIAEGYSVSREKKESFPLTVTSAQKNPTAFYLCASSMLAGSSYNEQFFGPGTRLTVL.

This clonotype has at least ten counts. V and J are TRBV12-5 and TRBJ1-1; D uncertain. The CDR3 consists of 11 residues. CDR1 and CDR2 (germline): LGHNT, FRNRAP. V was pared by 6 bases and J by 0 bases, with 2 bases between. Here the CDR3 DNA reads TGTGCTAGTGGGCTGAACACTGAAGCTTTCTTT. Translating it yields CASGLNTEAFF.

This clonotype has ten or more counts. The J gene is TRBJ2-1, the V gene TRBV3-1; no clear D. The CDR3 is 14 residues long. Trimming cost V 1 base and J 4 bases, with 8 bases left between them. Germline V lookup: CDR1 LGHDT, CDR2 YNNKEL (reference sequence). The CDR3: CASSQVSLYNEQFF. The CDR3, as DNA: TGTGCCAGCAGCCAAGTATCTCTTTACAATGAGCAGTTCTTC.

V usage is TRBV4-1 and J usage is TRBJ2-1, with 14 bases matching TRBD2. The CDR3 consists of 22 residues. The germline V gene encodes CDR1 MGHRA and CDR2 YSYEKL. J lost 3 bases, V lost 0 bases, and 16 bases had no gene match. The CDR3 DNA follows: TGCGCCAGCAGCCAAGATCTCTATATGGGACTAGCGGGAGAGGGGGGCTACAATGAGCAGTTCTTC. It encodes CASSQDLYMGLAGEGGYNEQFF.

This clonotype appeared a few times. The chain joins TRBV10-3 to TRBJ2-1; 10 nucleotides agree with TRBD2. Germline assignment: CDR1 ENHRY and CDR2 SYGVKD. Trimming removed 10 bases from V and 0 bases from J; junction bases left unmatched: 9. This CDR3 spans 16 amino acids. DNA of the CDR3: TGTGCCACTAGACTAGCGGGCTCTAGCTCCTACAATGAGCAGTTCTTC. Its protein is CATRLAGSSSYNEQFF.

In its sample, this clonotype was seen many times. The chain combines TRBV15 with TRBJ2-7; 10 bases are shared with TRBD2. The CDR3 is made up of 16 amino acids. Per germline, CDR1 LNHNV and CDR2 YYDKDF (reference sequence). With 5 bases clipped from V and 0 bases from J, the junction kept 7 bases outside the gene matches. The CDR3 protein is CATSAEREGLSYEQYF. The CDR3 coding sequence is TGTGCCACCAGCGCCGAGCGGGAGGGCCTCTCCTACGAGCAGTACTTC.

The chain has TRBV28 and TRBJ2-7; tentatively, D is TRBD1 (5 bases). V shed 3 bases and J shed 6 bases, with 15 bases lying between them. Germline V gene sequence: CDR1 MDHEN, CDR2 SYDVKM. The CDR3 spans 14 residues. This CDR3 reads CASSLGRVIFEQYV. The DNA for the CDR3 is TGTGCCAGCAGTTTGGGCAGGGTGATTTTCGAGCAGTACGTC.

The chain is built from TRBV28 and TRBJ2-7; no clear D. The germline CDR1 and CDR2 sequences are MDHEN and SYDVKM. The CDR3 contains 14 residues. The ends were cut back, 1 base at V and 2 bases at J, with 9 bases in the middle. The CDR3 loop reads CASSLYTSPYEQYF. The CDR3 bases are TGTGCCAGCAGTTTATACACGTCCCCCTACGAGCAGTACTTC. The full variable domain, its missing parts supplied by reference TRBV28 and TRBJ2-7, is DVKVTQSSRYLVKRTGEKVFLECVQDMDHENMFWYRQDPGLGLRLIYFSYDVKMKEKGDIPEGYSVSREKKERFSLILESASTNQTSMYLCASSLYTSPYEQYFGPGTRLTVT.

The chain joins TRBV15 to TRBJ2-1; TRBD2 aligns across 10 bases. Germline assignment: CDR1 LNHNV and CDR2 YYDKDF (reference sequence). J lost 7 bases, V lost 0 bases, and 12 bases had no gene match. This CDR3 is 18 amino acids long. The CDR3 coding sequence is TGTGCCACCAGCAGAGATTCCGCTAGCGGGAGTCTTAGGAATGAGCAGTTCTTC. Amino acids: CATSRDSASGSLRNEQFF.

This clonotype has a count of ten or more. The J gene is TRBJ2-2, the V gene TRBV4-2, with D uncertain. V was shortened by 0 bases and J by 4 bases, with 12 bases between the two germline ends. Germline assignment: CDR1 LGHNA and CDR2 YNFKEQ. This CDR3 comprises 16 residues. The CDR3 is CASSQEESRFTGELFF. DNA of the CDR3: TGTGCCAGCAGCCAAGAGGAATCGAGATTCACCGGGGAGCTGTTTTTT.

In this sample, this clonotype turned up many times. The chain carries TRBV4-1 and TRBJ1-1; D unclear. V was trimmed by 4 bases and J by 0 bases, leaving 6 bases between them. The CDR3 has 13 amino acids. Germline-derived CDR1 and CDR2 are MGHRA and YSYEKL. CDR3 nucleotide sequence: TGCGCCAGCAGCCTTCTGTTGAACACTGAAGCTTTCTTT. Amino acid sequence: CASSLLLNTEAFF.

This clonotype has at least ten counts. The genes are TRBV5-1 and TRBJ2-3; D gene ambiguous. CDR1 is SGHRS, CDR2 YFSETQ, per germline. The V end was cut by 3 bases, the J end by 0 bases, with 11 bases between. This CDR3 is built from 15 residues. The CDR3, as DNA: TGCGCCAGCAGCTCAGGTCAGCTTAGCACAGATACGCAGTATTTT. Protein sequence: CASSSGQLSTDTQYF.

The chain couples TRBV18 to TRBJ2-1; 8 bases match TRBD2. This CDR3 has 15 residues. V trimming: 3 bases; J trimming: 8 bases; junction bases outside the gene matches: 9. The germline V gene has CDR1 KGHSH and CDR2 LQKENI. The chain's CDR3 is CASSPSGGHFDEQFF. In nucleotides, the CDR3 is TGTGCCAGCTCACCTTCGGGGGGGCATTTTGATGAGCAGTTCTTC.

This clonotype was counted between two and nine times. This rearrangement joins TRBV20-1 to TRBJ1-1; perhaps TRBD1 as D (5 bases). V dropped 1 base and J dropped 6 bases, with 12 bases sitting between them. CDR3 length: 13 residues. Germline V gives CDR1 DFQATT, CDR2 SNEGSKA (reference sequence). Written as DNA, the CDR3 is TGCAGTGCTAGAGGAGCAGGGATCTCTGAAGCTTTCTTT. Translation: CSARGAGISEAFF.

This clonotype has at least ten counts. The gene calls are TRBV24-1 and TRBJ2-1, with D unresolved. CDR1 KGHDR and CDR2 SFDVKD come from the germline V gene. This CDR3 has 15 residues. With 2 bases removed from V and 9 bases from J, the gap between germline ends came to 16 bases. The chain's CDR3 is CATSDSFVGWGEQFF. The CDR3 DNA reads TGTGCCACCAGTGATTCCTTCGTGGGGTGGGGTGAGCAGTTCTTC.

About this clonotype: The DNA is left out, because the CDR3 cannot be placed on it with certainty; the CDR3 is given as TCRdb lists it. The chain links TRBV27 to TRBJ2-3; the table's D call of TRBD2 was not tested on the DNA. CDR1 is MNHEY and CDR2 is SMNVEV in the germline V gene (reference sequence). The length of the CDR3 is 16 amino acids, counting both ends. CDR3: CASSFGTGTREFFLYF.

The gene calls are TRBV27 and TRBJ2-3, with 9 bases matching TRBD2. The CDR3 length is 19 residues. The V gene's germline CDR1 is MNHEY and CDR2 SMNVEV (reference sequence). V shed 1 base, J shed 4 bases, and the junction held 15 bases outside the gene matches. The CDR3: CASSLLPPGVAGVADTQYF. The CDR3 nucleotides are TGTGCCAGCAGTTTATTGCCCCCCGGTGTAGCGGGGGTAGCAGATACGCAGTATTTT.

This clonotype was observed a handful of times. The V and J genes are TRBV5-6 and TRBJ2-5; 9 nucleotides match TRBD2. After removal of 0 bases from V and 2 bases from J, the junction contained 5 bases not matched to a gene. CDR1 is SGHDT, CDR2 YYEEEE, per germline. This CDR3 comprises 16 residues. The CDR3 nucleotides are TGTGCCAGCAGCTTGGACAGCGGGGGGTTTCAAGAGACCCAGTACTTC. Its translation: CASSLDSGGFQETQYF.

This clonotype has only a few counts. Here the CDR3 DNA reads TGTGCCAGCAGCGTCCACAGGGACAGGCTGACCAATGAGCAGTTCTTC. It codes for CASSVHRDRLTNEQFF. This chain links TRBV9 with TRBJ2-1; 8 bases are a match to TRBD1. Germline CDR1 SGDLS, CDR2 YYNGEE. The CDR3 consists of 16 residues. The junction had 10 bases not matched to a gene; V was cut back by 2 bases and J by 6 bases.

This clonotype was detected only a few times. The chain links TRBV28 to TRBJ2-7; D might be TRBD1 or TRBD2, each matching 5 bases. The V end lost 6 bases, the J end lost 2 bases, and 14 bases lay between the germline ends. Germline V CDR1 and CDR2: MDHEN, SYDVKM. This CDR3 is built from 14 residues. DNA for the CDR3: TGTGCCAGCAGCCTAGGGGACGCGGCCTACGAGCAGTACTTC. This codes for CASSLGDAAYEQYF.

This clonotype was observed a handful of times. The rearrangement uses TRBV6-1 and TRBJ2-1, with TRBD2 matching over 10 bases. The V and J ends lost 10 bases and 3 bases, in that order; junction bases with no gene match: 12. Germline-derived CDR1 and CDR2 are MNHNS and SASEGT. This CDR3 spans 16 amino acids. CDR3 in amino acids: CATRGISGRVYNEQFF. Written as DNA, the CDR3 is TGTGCCACCCGAGGGATAAGCGGGAGGGTCTACAATGAGCAGTTCTTC.

The J gene is TRBJ2-1, the V gene TRBV27; 11 bases agree with TRBD2. Germline V gives CDR1 MNHEY, CDR2 SMNVEV (reference sequence). J was trimmed by 0 bases and V by 6 bases; bases with no gene match: 10. There are 18 residues in the CDR3. CDR3 in amino acids: CASRLAGDPPSSYNEQFF. The CDR3 bases are TGTGCCAGCAGACTAGCGGGAGACCCCCCGAGCTCCTACAATGAGCAGTTCTTC.